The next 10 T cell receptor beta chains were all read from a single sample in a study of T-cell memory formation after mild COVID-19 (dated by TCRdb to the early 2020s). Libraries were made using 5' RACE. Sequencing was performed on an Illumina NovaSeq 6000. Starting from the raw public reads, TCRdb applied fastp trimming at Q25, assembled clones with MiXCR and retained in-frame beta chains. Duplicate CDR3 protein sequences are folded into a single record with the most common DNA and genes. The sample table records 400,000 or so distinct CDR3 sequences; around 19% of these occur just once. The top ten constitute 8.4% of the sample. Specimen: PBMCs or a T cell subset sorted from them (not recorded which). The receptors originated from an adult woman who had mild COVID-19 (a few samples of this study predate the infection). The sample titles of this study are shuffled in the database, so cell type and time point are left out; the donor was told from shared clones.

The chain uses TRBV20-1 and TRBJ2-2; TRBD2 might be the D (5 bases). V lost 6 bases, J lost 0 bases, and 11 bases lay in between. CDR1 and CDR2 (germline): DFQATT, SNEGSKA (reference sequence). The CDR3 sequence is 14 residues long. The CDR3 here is CSAAQRANTGELFF. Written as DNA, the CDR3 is TGCAGTGCCGCCCAGAGGGCGAACACCGGGGAGCTGTTTTTT.

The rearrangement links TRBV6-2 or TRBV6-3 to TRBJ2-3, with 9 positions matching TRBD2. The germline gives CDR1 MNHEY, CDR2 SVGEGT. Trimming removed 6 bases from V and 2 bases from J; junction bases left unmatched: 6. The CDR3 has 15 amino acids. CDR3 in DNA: TGTGCCAGCAGCCAGGGACTAGCTTTCACAGATACGCAGTATTTT. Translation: CASSQGLAFTDTQYF.

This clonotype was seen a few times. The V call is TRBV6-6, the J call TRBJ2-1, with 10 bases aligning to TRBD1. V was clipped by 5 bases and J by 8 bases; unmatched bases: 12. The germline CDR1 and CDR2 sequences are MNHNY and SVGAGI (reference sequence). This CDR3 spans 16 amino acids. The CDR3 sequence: CASSRPGQGHRDEQFF. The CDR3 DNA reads TGTGCCAGCAGTCGGCCGGGACAGGGGCATCGGGATGAGCAGTTCTTC.

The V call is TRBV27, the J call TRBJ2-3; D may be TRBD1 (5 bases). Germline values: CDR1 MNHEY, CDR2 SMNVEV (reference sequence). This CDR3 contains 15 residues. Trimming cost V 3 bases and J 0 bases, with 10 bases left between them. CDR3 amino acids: CASSFRVLSTDTQYF. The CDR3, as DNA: TGTGCCAGCAGTTTCAGGGTACTTAGCACAGATACGCAGTATTTT.

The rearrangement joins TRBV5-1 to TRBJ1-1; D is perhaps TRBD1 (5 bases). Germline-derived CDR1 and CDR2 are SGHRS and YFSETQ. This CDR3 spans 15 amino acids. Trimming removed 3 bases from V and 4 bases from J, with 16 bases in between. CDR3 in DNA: TGCGCCAGCAGCTCCGGGACTTCAGAGGTCACTGAAGCTTTCTTT. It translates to CASSSGTSEVTEAFF.

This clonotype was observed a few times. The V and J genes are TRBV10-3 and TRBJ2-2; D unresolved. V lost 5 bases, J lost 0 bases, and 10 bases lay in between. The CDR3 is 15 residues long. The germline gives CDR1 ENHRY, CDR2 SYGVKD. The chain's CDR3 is CAISSWVPNTGELFF. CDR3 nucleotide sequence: TGTGCCATCAGTTCCTGGGTTCCGAACACCGGGGAGCTGTTTTTT.

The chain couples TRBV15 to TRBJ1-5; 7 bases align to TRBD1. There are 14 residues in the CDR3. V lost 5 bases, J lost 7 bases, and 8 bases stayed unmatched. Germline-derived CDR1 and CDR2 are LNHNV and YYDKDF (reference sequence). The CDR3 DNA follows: TGTGCCACCAGCCCACAGGGGAGGTCCCAGCCCCAGCATTTT. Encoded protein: CATSPQGRSQPQHF.

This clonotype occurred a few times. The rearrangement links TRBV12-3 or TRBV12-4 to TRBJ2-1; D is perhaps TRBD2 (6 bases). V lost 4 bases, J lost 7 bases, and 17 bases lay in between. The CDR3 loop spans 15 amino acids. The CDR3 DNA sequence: TGTGCCAGCAGTTCCCCCGGTGGCGGGGAAAATGAGCAGTTCTTC. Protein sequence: CASSSPGGGENEQFF.

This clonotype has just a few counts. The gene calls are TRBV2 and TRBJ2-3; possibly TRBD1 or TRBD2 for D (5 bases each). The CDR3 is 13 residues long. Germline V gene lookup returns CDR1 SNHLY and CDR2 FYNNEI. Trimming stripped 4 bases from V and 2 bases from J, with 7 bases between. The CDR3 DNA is TGTGCCAGCAGTGCGGGGCCCACAGATACGCAGTATTTT. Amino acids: CASSAGPTDTQYF.

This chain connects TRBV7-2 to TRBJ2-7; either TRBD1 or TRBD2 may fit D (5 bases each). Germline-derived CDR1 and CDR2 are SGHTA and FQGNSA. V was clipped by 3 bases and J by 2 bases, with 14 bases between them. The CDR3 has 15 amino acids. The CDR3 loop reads CASSFEGRPPYEQYF. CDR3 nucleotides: TGTGCCAGCAGCTTTGAGGGGCGTCCTCCCTACGAGCAGTACTTC.